This TCR beta chain emerged from a study of shared clonotypes between healthy human individuals (dated by TCRdb to 2018 to 2020). The study in broad terms: A couple of women and a few men aged 18 to 49 years were included in the cohort. To increase sequencing depth and limit assay-specific biases, different laboratories used diverse techniques to prepare libraries and sequence TCR repertoires. For each donor, CD4 naive and CD4 memory were each given three plates, CD8 naive was given two plates, and CD8 memory was given one plate. Per donor, leukapheresis produced somewhere between about 0.85 and 8.9 billion PBMCs. The study deeply sequenced blood TCR repertoires of five healthy adults to estimate repertoire size and the extent of clonotype sharing between individuals.

General study outcomes and caveats: Because the study included a small number of donors, the genetic and exposure-history diversity represented was limited. Sampling was restricted to blood, and TCR repertoires in tissue are likely to differ from TCR repertoires in blood. Approximately 5% of naive CD4, 3% to 4% of naive CD8, about 2.1% of memory CD4, and about 0.4% of memory CD8 clonotypes were shared across a few donors. Estimated clonotype richness was generally larger for naive than for memory subsets. Pairwise subsampling indicated that sequencing depth was expected to affect the degree of clonotype sharing among donors. Compared with non-shared clonotypes, clonotypes shared by all four sorted-subset donors had higher generation probabilities. Even with the large sequencing depth, rarefaction of the sorted-subset datasets indicated that sequencing was incomplete.

Comments on this clone: Its target antigen remains unknown. No much larger clone exists at a distance of one base, and base qualities are not known.

TCR CDR3 regions were amplified from genomic DNA by multiplex PCR using the deep immunoSEQ assay. Extracted genomic DNA from each cell subset was distributed evenly across all wells of several immunoSEQ 96-well plates, and each plate was treated as a replicate. For sorted subsets, each replicate PCR was loaded with 200 ng genomic DNA, equivalent to 30,000 or so T cell genomes. Purified libraries were quantified with a Qubit 3.0 fluorometer, sized on a Bioanalyzer 2100, and re-quantified with the KAPA Library Quantification kit. Each immunoSEQ 96-well plate was sequenced on its own single-read 150-cycle Illumina NextSeq 550 flow cell. The authors' pipeline ran thus. Because the immunoSEQ output included only junctional sequences and no quality scores, the filtering could not be the same as the filtering used for full-length reads. To assign V/J genes and CDR3, sequences were annotated using PyIR, a Python wrapper for IgBLAST v1.9, with IMGT germline references. Any read was removed if the V/J assignment was weak (E-value above 1e-6), the CDR3 was missing, or the read contained stop codons, out-of-frame junctions, or ambiguous translated residues. V3J clonotypes were defined by identical inferred V gene, J gene, and CDR3 amino acid sequence. To compute the percentage overlap between repertoires, the number of shared unique clonotypes was divided by the size of the smaller repertoire. Three approaches were used to assess repertoire richness: RTK rarefaction, the Chao1 estimator, and Recon v2.1 estimates of unobserved clonotypes. OLGA was used to compute generation probabilities for all TCRbeta clonotypes that the gDNA method yielded from a few donors. TCRdb limited this immuneACCESS table to in-frame rearrangements with V and J called. A share of clones is missing; checked studies link under half to unresolved V genes, and the rest is unexplained. D and trimming were read from the DNA, whereas the V and J calls and clone size are those reported in that table. For this sample the table gives roughly 650,000 clones, of which around 97% were detected only once. The ten top clones hold 0.057% of the sample.

The donors were healthy, HIV-negative adults who had no recently reported acute infections or vaccinations. Every donor was a Caucasian adult living in Nashville, Tennessee, USA. CD4+ T cells were enriched by magnetic negative selection; naive cells were then positively selected on CD45RA, and the negative fraction formed the memory subset. Blood was collected by leukapheresis, and PBMCs were isolated by Ficoll-Histopaque density gradient centrifugation and then cryopreserved in liquid nitrogen vapor phase. Purity and quantity of every magnetically sorted T cell population were checked by analytical flow cytometry. From each sorted fraction, genomic DNA was isolated and quantified by UV absorbance on a Nanodrop 2000c. The junction shows trimming of 5 bases on V and 4 bases on J, plus 18 bases between the germline ends. The germline V gene encodes CDR1 MGHDK and CDR2 SYGVNS. The CDR3 measures 15 amino acids from cysteine to phenylalanine. Only the CDR3 DNA is retained, 45 bases long and in frame from the first base.

The V and J genes are TRBV25-1 and TRBJ2-7; matching of 6 bases hints at TRBD1 as the D gene. Sequencing was done on a sample of naive CD4+ T cells sorted from blood. Taken with the paper, the label for cell subset or site translates to: CD45RA+ positively selected. The sequence came from a woman in her twenties or thirties in good health. The CDR3 here reads CASSRRQGSSYEQYF. The DNA reads as follows: TGTGCCAGCAGTCGAAGGCAGGGGTCGTCTTACGAGCAGTACTTC.